Shown below are 15 T cell receptor beta chains from a single sample sequenced in a study of blood T cell repertoires in COVID-19. TCRdb keeps only in-frame clones here, not all; method: immunoSEQ multiplex PCR. The sample contains about 380,000 clones, more than 75% of which appear only once. Sequenced material: PBMCs or T cells enriched from blood (not recorded which). Receptors originate from a woman aged 18-35 years who had recovered from COVID-19.

V is TRBV7-6 and J is TRBJ2-3; possible D gene TRBD2, 5 bases. V was shortened by 3 bases and J by 4 bases, with 17 bases between the two germline ends. The CDR3 covers 16 residues. Germline V gene data show CDR1 as SGHVS and CDR2 as FNYEAQ. CDR3 sequence: CASSLNGGSLADTQYF. In nucleotides, the CDR3 is TGTGCCAGCAGCTTGAACGGCGGGTCTCTCGCAGATACGCAGTATTTT.

V usage is TRBV5-1 and J usage is TRBJ1-4; a possible D gene is TRBD1 (5 bases). The CDR3 is made up of 12 amino acids. From germline, CDR1 is SGHRS and CDR2 YFSETQ. Trimming removed 5 bases from V and 7 bases from J, with 9 bases in between. This CDR3 reads CASSRTPEKLFF. DNA for the CDR3: TGCGCCAGCAGTCGGACACCTGAAAAACTGTTTTTT.

The rearrangement joins TRBV19 to TRBJ1-5; D might be TRBD1 (5 bases). CDR1 is LNHDA and CDR2 is SQIVND in the germline V gene (reference sequence). The CDR3 runs 15 residues. V lost 3 bases and J 0 bases, leaving 9 bases between the germline ends. The DNA of the CDR3 is TGTGCCAGTAGTATGACAGCTCATAGCAATCAGCCCCAGCATTTT. It is translated as CASSMTAHSNQPQHF.

The rearrangement joins TRBV2 to TRBJ2-7, with 8 bases matching TRBD1. The ends lost 0 bases at V and 3 bases at J; junction bases unmatched: 7. Germline assignment: CDR1 SNHLY and CDR2 FYNNEI. This CDR3 region has 16 residues. The CDR3 sequence: CASSEALDRAGYEQYF. CDR3 nucleotides: TGTGCCAGCAGTGAAGCTTTGGACAGGGCAGGCTACGAGCAGTACTTC.

This clone was counted once. The chain is built from TRBV11-2 and TRBJ2-7; D is unresolved. Germline V lookup: CDR1 SGHAT, CDR2 FQNNGV. This CDR3 spans 12 amino acids. Trimming took 5 bases from V and 5 from J, leaving 10 bases between them. The CDR3 sequence is CASSPPGNEQYF. The CDR3 DNA reads as TGTGCCAGCAGCCCCCCGGGTAACGAGCAGTACTTC.

V is TRBV5-1 and J is TRBJ1-4; 7 bases are shared with TRBD1. Germline lookup yields CDR1 SGHRS and CDR2 YFSETQ. With V trimmed by 0 bases and J by 5 bases, 13 bases remained unmatched. CDR3 length: 18 amino acids. CDR3 nucleotide sequence: TGCGCCAGCAGCTTGGCAGTTATTGACAGGGACGTCAATGAAAAACTGTTTTTT. It codes for CASSLAVIDRDVNEKLFF.

The chain joins TRBV4-2 to TRBJ1-6, with 10 bases fitting TRBD1. V was pared by 4 bases and J by 4 bases, with 7 bases of the junction left unmatched. Germline V gene data show CDR1 as LGHNA and CDR2 as YNFKEQ. The CDR3 is 17 amino acids. The CDR3 DNA is TGTGCCAGCAGCCCCCAGGGACAGGGGAAATATAATTCACCCCTCCACTTT. It yields the protein CASSPQGQGKYNSPLHF.

The rearrangement joins TRBV28 to TRBJ1-3, with D maybe TRBD1 (6 bases). Germline V gene data show CDR1 as MDHEN and CDR2 as SYDVKM. The CDR3 runs 17 residues. V lost 6 bases and J 1 base, leaving 19 bases between the germline ends. CDR3 in DNA: TGTGCCAGCAGCTCTCCTGACAGGCTTCTTTCTGGAAACACCATATATTTT. Protein product: CASSSPDRLLSGNTIYF.

This clone was counted between two and nine times. The V and J genes are TRBV9 and TRBJ2-7; TRBD1 agrees at 11 bases. The V and J ends lost 3 bases and 2 bases, in that order; junction bases with no gene match: 13. The germline gives CDR1 SGDLS, CDR2 YYNGEE. The CDR3 is made up of 18 amino acids. In DNA form, the CDR3 reads TGTGCCAGCAGCGACTACCCCTCGGGACAGGGGGTCCCCTACGAGCAGTACTTC. It codes for CASSDYPSGQGVPYEQYF.

The V and J genes are TRBV7-3 and TRBJ1-5; D gene ambiguous. Germline-derived CDR1 and CDR2 are SGHTA and FQGTGA. Deletions cut 2 bases from V and 4 bases from J, with 6 bases between. This CDR3 is built from 13 residues. Here the CDR3 reads CASSLQRNQPQHF. As DNA, the CDR3 is TGTGCCAGCAGCTTACAGAGGAATCAGCCCCAGCATTTT.

Only a few counts were recorded for this clone. The J gene is TRBJ1-5, the V gene TRBV28; D is unresolved. Germline values: CDR1 MDHEN, CDR2 SYDVKM. CDR3 size: 14 residues. The V end was cut by 3 bases, the J end by 1 base, with 7 bases between. CDR3 residues: CASSFQSSNQPQHF. The DNA of the CDR3 is TGTGCCAGCAGTTTCCAGTCGAGCAATCAGCCCCAGCATTTT.

This chain joins TRBV6-2 or TRBV6-3 and TRBJ1-2, with a possible D match to TRBD1 (6 bases). Germline V gives CDR1 MNHEY, CDR2 SVGEGT. CDR3 length: 11 amino acids. The V and J ends lost 5 bases and 10 bases respectively, with 11 bases between them. In DNA form, the CDR3 reads TGTGCCAGCAGTAGACGGACAGCCTACACCTTC. This codes for CASSRRTAYTF.

This chain connects TRBV18 to TRBJ1-1, with D tentatively TRBD1 (6 bases). The CDR3 loop spans 14 amino acids. The germline CDR1 and CDR2 sequences are KGHSH and LQKENI. V was clipped by 4 bases and J by 3 bases, with 12 bases between them. As DNA, the CDR3 is TGTGCCAGCTCACGCGGACAGCCCTACACTGAAGCTTTCTTT. The encoded protein is CASSRGQPYTEAFF.

The genes are TRBV9 and TRBJ1-2; tentative D call: TRBD1 (5 bases). Trimming removed 0 bases from V and 3 bases from J, with 12 bases in between. CDR1 and CDR2 (germline): SGDLS, YYNGEE. The length of the CDR3 is 15 residues. CDR3 loop: CASSVARQGDYGYTF. CDR3 coding DNA: TGTGCCAGCAGCGTAGCTCGGCAGGGCGACTATGGCTACACCTTC.

The chain is built from TRBV2 and TRBJ2-4; 8 nucleotides align to TRBD1. V was clipped by 6 bases and J by 1 base; unmatched bases: 5. The CDR3 runs 15 residues. Germline CDR1 is SNHLY and CDR2 is FYNNEI. Here the CDR3 reads CASRATGVAKNIQYF. CDR3 nucleotide sequence: TGTGCCAGCAGGGCGACAGGGGTTGCCAAAAACATTCAGTACTTC.